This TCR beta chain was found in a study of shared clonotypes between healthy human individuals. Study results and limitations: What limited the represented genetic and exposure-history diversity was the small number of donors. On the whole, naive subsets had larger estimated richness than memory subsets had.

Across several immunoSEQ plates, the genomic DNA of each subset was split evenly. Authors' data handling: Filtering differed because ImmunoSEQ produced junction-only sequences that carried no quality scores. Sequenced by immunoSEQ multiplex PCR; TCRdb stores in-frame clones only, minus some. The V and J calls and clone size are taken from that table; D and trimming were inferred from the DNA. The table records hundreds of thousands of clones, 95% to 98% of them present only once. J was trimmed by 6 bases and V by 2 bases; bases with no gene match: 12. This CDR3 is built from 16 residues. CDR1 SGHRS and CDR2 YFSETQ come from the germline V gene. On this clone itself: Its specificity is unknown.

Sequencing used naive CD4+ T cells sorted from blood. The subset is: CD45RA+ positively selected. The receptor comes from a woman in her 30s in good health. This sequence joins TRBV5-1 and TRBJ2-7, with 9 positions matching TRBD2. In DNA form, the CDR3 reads TGCGCCAGCAGCTTCGTTGCGGCTAGCGGGACTTCCGAGCAGTACTTC. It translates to CASSFVAASGTSEQYF.